This T cell receptor beta chain stems from a study of control samples from healthy donors and cancer patients. This CDR3 comprises 15 residues. Looked up from germline, CDR1 is LNHDA and CDR2 is SQIVND (reference sequence). The trim removed 5 bases at V and 4 bases at J, leaving 5 bases unmatched. TCRdb's copy holds only in-frame clones and misses some; the assay was immunoSEQ multiplex PCR. The data hold approximately 170,000 clones, with 92% observed a single time. The V gene is TRBV19, the J gene TRBJ2-6, with 7 positions matching TRBD2. This TCR derives from a woman in her twenties or thirties in good health. The material sequenced was blood. The CDR3 spells CASSPTSAGANVLTF. The CDR3, as DNA: TGTGCCAGTAGTCCAACTAGCGCCGGGGCCAACGTCCTGACTTTC.